A single sample is the source of the 7 T cell receptor beta chains below, sequenced in a study of response to subunit inactivated influenza vaccine (dated by TCRdb to the late 2010s). Receptor libraries were prepared by RT-PCR. TCRdb shows the sequencer as Illumina HiSeq 2500. TCRdb applied fastp at Q25 and MiXCR to the public reads, then kept only in-frame beta chains. Each entry merges the rows of one CDR3 protein and shows their most common DNA and genes. The sample contains approximately 520,000 distinct CDR3 sequences, approximately 24% of them found a single time. The ten largest clones capture approximately 2% of the sample. The sample in question was CD4+ T cells sorted from PBMCs, obtained around 5 days after vaccination. The receptors shown here come from a man in his fifties who received an inactivated influenza vaccine. Donor details come from another sample of the same person, matched by shared clones.

The sample holds a few counts of this clonotype. V and J are TRBV12-3 or TRBV12-4 and TRBJ2-1, with D uncertain. V was shortened by 4 bases and J by 0 bases, with 16 bases between the two germline ends. The CDR3 has 17 amino acids. CDR3 in DNA: TGTGCCAGCAGTTCCCTGGACCTTAGGAGCTCCTACAATGAGCAGTTCTTC. This encodes CASSSLDLRSSYNEQFF.

V and J are TRBV7-3 and TRBJ2-3, with D maybe TRBD1 (6 bases). The CDR3 extends over 14 amino acids. V was shortened by 5 bases and J by 6 bases, with 15 bases between the two germline ends. The germline V gene encodes CDR1 SGHTA and CDR2 FQGTGA. CDR3 region: CASSQGGPWDTQYF. Written as DNA, the CDR3 is TGTGCCAGCAGCCAAGGGGGTCCCTGGGATACGCAGTATTTT.

The genes are TRBV7-2 and TRBJ2-4; a possible D gene is TRBD2 (6 bases). Trimming shortened V by 2 bases and J by 9 bases, and 17 bases separated the two germline ends. The CDR3 runs to 15 residues. CDR1 and CDR2 (germline): SGHTA, FQGNSA. CDR3 sequence reads: CASSLSPGEPSIQYF. CDR3 in DNA: TGTGCCAGCAGCTTAAGTCCGGGGGAACCGAGCATTCAGTACTTC.

This clonotype has only a few counts. The chain recombines TRBV27 with TRBJ1-5; D call uncertain. CDR3 size: 14 residues. V was trimmed by 4 bases and J by 3 bases, leaving 10 bases between them. Germline V CDR1 and CDR2: MNHEY, SMNVEV (reference sequence). CDR3 amino acids: CASSSEFDNQPQHF. Here the CDR3 DNA reads TGTGCCAGCAGTTCCGAGTTTGACAATCAGCCCCAGCATTTT.

This sequence joins TRBV30 and TRBJ1-1; 10 bases map to TRBD1. The CDR3 loop spans 15 amino acids. Germline values: CDR1 GTSNPN, CDR2 SVGIG (reference sequence). Trimming at V came to 5 bases and at J to 4 bases, leaving 10 bases not matched to a gene. CDR3 sequence: CAWQGQGSGSTEAFF. The CDR3 DNA reads as TGTGCCTGGCAGGGACAGGGGAGTGGAAGCACTGAAGCTTTCTTT.

This clonotype was counted many times. This sequence joins TRBV20-1 and TRBJ1-1; 7 bases are shared with TRBD1. V shed 3 bases, J shed 4 bases, and the junction held 8 bases outside the gene matches. The CDR3 runs to 14 residues. CDR1 is DFQATT, CDR2 SNEGSKA, per germline (reference sequence). CDR3 residues: CSASRDTGATEAFF. The CDR3 coding sequence is TGCAGTGCTAGTAGGGATACAGGGGCCACTGAAGCTTTCTTT.

This clonotype has just a few counts. The chain has TRBV6-2 or TRBV6-3 and TRBJ2-5; no definite D call. V was trimmed by 2 bases and J by 5 bases, leaving 9 bases between them. CDR3 size: 13 residues. Germline V gives CDR1 MNHEY, CDR2 SVGEGT. CDR3 DNA sequence: TGTGCCAGCAGTTACACGTGGAAGGAGACCCAGTACTTC. This codes for CASSYTWKETQYF.